This T cell receptor (beta chain) was sequenced in a study of blood T cell repertoires in COVID-19. Turning to the study itself: The cDNA or gDNA used as material had been derived from T cells, B-cell-depleted T cells, or PBMCs.

CDR3 size: 15 residues. In the original workflow: Scientists estimated how many nucleated cells there were by amplifying reference gene primers. Method: immunoSEQ multiplex PCR; TCRdb's copy keeps in-frame clones and lacks some. V and J calls and clone size come straight from that table; D and trimming were deduced from the DNA. The table shows some 240,000 clones, with approximately 82% occurring only once. This TCR was sampled from a woman aged 40 to 55 who had recovered from COVID-19. The chain has TRBV12-2 and TRBJ1-2; the table calls TRBD1, which could not be checked here. TRBV12-2 is a known pseudogene. Sequences were obtained from peripheral blood. CDR3 coding DNA: TGTGCAAGTCGCTTCCCGCCCCCAGGCCGGCATGGCTACACCTTC. It codes for CASRFPPPGRHGYTF.